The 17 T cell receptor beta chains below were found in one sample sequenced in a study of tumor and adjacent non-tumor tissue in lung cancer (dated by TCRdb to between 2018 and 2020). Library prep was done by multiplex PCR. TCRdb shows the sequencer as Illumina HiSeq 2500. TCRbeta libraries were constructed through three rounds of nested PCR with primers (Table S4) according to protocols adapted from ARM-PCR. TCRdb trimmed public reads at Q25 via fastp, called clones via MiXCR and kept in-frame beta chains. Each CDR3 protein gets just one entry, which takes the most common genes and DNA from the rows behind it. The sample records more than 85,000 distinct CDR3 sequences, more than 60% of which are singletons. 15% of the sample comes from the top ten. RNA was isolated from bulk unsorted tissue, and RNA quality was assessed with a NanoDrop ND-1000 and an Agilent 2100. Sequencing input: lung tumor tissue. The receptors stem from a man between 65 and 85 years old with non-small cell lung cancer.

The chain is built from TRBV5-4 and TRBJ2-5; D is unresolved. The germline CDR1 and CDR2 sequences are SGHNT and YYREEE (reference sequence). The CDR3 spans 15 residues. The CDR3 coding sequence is TGTGTCAGTAGCCCCTGGACGCATGGGCAAGTGGCCCAGTACTTC. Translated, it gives CVSSPWTHGQVAQYF.

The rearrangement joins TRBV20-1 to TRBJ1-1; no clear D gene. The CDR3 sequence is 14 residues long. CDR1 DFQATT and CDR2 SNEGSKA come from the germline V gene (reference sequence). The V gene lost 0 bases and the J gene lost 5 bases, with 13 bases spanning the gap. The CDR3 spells CSARDWAGGTEAFF. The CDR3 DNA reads TGCAGTGCTAGAGATTGGGCGGGAGGGACTGAAGCTTTCTTT.

The CDR3 DNA sequence: TGTGCCACCAGCAGCCACGCGGCGGGAGGCTACGAGCAGTACTTC. As protein: CATSSHAAGGYEQYF. V and J are TRBV15 and TRBJ2-7, with 8 bases fitting TRBD2. V was pared by 3 bases and J by 3 bases, with 7 bases of the junction left unmatched. This CDR3 is built from 15 residues. CDR1 and CDR2 from the germline V gene are LNHNV and YYDKDF (reference sequence).

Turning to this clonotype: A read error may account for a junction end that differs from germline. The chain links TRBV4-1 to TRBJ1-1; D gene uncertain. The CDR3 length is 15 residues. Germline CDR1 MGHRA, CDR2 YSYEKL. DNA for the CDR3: TGCGCCAGCAACCAAGGTCCATCATCCTTGTCTGAAGCTTTCTTT. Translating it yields CASNQGPSSLSEAFF.

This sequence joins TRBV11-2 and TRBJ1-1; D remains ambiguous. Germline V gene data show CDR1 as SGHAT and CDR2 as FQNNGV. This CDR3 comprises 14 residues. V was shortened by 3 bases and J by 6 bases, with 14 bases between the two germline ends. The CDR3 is CASSFAGRKAEAFF. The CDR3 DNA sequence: TGTGCCAGCAGCTTTGCCGGTCGCAAGGCTGAAGCTTTCTTT. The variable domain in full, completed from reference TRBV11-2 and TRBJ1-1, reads EAGVAQSPRYKIIEKRQSVAFWCNPISGHATLYWYQQILGQGPKLLIQFQNNGVVDDSQLPKDRFSAERLKGVDSTLKIQPAKLEDSAVYLCASSFAGRKAEAFFGQGTRLTVV.

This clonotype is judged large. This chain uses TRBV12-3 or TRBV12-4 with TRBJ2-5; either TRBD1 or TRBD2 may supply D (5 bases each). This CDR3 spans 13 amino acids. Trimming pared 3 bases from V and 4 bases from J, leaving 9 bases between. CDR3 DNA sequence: TGTGCCAGCAGTTTGTGGGACGGAGAGACCCAGTACTTC. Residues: CASSLWDGETQYF.

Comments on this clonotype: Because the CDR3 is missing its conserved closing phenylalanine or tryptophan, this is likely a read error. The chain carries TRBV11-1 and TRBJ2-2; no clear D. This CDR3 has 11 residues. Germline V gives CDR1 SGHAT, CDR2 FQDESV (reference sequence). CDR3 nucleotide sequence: TGTACCAGCAGCTTACATGAGGAGCTGTTTTCT. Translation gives CTSSLHEELFS.

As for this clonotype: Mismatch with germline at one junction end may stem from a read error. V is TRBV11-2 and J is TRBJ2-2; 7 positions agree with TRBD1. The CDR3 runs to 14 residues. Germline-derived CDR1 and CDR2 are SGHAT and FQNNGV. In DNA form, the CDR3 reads TGTGCCAGCAGCTTAGACGGGAACACAGGGGAGCTGTTATTT. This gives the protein CASSLDGNTGELLF.

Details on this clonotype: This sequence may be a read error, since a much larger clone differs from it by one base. CDR3 DNA sequence: TGTGCCATCAGCTTCCAGACTAGCGGGAGGGCCCTTTCTCTCTACGAGCAGTACTTC. As protein: CAISFQTSGRALSLYEQYF. The J gene is TRBJ2-7, the V gene TRBV7-9; 14 positions agree with TRBD2. This CDR3 comprises 19 residues. In germline, CDR1 is SEHNR, CDR2 FQNEAQ (reference sequence).

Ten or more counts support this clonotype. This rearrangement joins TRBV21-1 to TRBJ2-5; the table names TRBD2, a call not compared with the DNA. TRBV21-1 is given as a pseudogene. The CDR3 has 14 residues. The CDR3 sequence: CASSKEEGHGTQYF. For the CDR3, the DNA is TGTGCCAGCAGCAAAGAGGAGGGCCACGGGACCCAGTACTTC.

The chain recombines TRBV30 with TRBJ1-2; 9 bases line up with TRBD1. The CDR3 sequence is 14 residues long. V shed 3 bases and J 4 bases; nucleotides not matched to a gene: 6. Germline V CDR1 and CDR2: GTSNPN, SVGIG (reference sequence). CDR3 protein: CAWSVGTGFYGYTF. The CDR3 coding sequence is TGTGCCTGGAGCGTCGGGACAGGGTTCTATGGCTACACCTTC.

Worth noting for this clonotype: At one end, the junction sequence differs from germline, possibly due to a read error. The CDR3 coding sequence is TGTGCCAGCAGCTTAGACGATGGAAATTATAGCAATCAGTCCCAGCATTTT. It encodes CASSLDDGNYSNQSQHF. The chain couples TRBV11-3 to TRBJ1-5; D remains ambiguous. This CDR3 region has 17 residues. Germline values: CDR1 SGHNT, CDR2 YENEEA.

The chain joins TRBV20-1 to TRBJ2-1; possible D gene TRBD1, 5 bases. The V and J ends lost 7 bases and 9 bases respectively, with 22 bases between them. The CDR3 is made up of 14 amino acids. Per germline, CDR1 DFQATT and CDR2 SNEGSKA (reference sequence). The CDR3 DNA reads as TGCAGTGAGGTGCCGGCAGGGAATCATGGTGAGCAGTTCTTC. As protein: CSEVPAGNHGEQFF.

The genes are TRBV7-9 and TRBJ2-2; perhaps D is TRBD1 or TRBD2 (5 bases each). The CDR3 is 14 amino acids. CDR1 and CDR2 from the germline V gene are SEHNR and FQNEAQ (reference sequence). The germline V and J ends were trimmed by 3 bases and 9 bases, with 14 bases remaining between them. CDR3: CASSFGQPGRELFF. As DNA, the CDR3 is TGTGCCAGCAGCTTCGGACAACCGGGGCGGGAGCTGTTTTTT.

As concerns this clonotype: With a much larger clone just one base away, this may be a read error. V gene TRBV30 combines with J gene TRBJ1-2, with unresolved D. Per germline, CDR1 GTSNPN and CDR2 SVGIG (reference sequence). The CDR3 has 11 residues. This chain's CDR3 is CAWTGLYGYAF. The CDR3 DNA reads TGTGCCTGGACCGGCCTCTATGGCTACGCCTTC.

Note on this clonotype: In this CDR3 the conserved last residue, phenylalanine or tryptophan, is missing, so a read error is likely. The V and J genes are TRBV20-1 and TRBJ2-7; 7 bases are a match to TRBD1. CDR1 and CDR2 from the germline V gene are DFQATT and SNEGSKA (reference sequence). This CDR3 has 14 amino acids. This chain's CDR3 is CSAREDRDAYDQYL. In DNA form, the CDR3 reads TGCAGTGCTAGAGAAGACAGGGACGCCTACGATCAGTACCTC.

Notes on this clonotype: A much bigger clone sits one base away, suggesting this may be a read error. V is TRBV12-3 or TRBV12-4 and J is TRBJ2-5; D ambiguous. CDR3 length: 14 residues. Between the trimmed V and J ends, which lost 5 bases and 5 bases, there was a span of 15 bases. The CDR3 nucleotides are TGTGCCAGCAGTACGATGGACCTCTCTGAGACCCAGTACTTC. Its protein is CASSTMDLSETQYF.